This T cell receptor (beta chain) came from a study of blood T cell repertoires in COVID-19 (dated by TCRdb to 2019 to 2021). About the full investigation: Samples covering the acute and convalescent phases of COVID-19 were provided by collaborators in the United States, Italy and Spain. The material from the prospective study consisted of cDNA or gDNA derived from T cells, B-cell-depleted T cells, or PBMCs. The dataset comprised deeply sampled blood TCRbeta repertoires from subjects exposed to, actively infected with, or recovered from COVID-19. The repertoires were made available in a free public database intended to serve as a resource for research on the immune response to SARS-CoV-2. Samples came from the ongoing ImmuneRACE study (first 160 participants) plus 1,254 subjects from 6 global collaborators. Sample metadata almost always included a de-identified subject ID, COVID-19 status, age in years and sex. HLA class I and class II types, where available, came from metadata supplied by the sample provider rather than from assay-based typing. Beyond this particular receptor, the publication reports: The quantity of clinical and demographic metadata differed by source and by participant and was supplied without curation.

TCRbeta CDR3 regions were amplified from genomic DNA by means of the immunoSEQ Assay, a bias-controlled multiplex PCR. In the original analysis: The number of nucleated cells in each sample was estimated by amplification of reference gene primers within the assay. To quantify the absolute abundance of each unique TCRbeta CDR3 rearrangement, sequence reads were collapsed and filtered. For each sample, productive Simpson clonality was calculated as the square root of Simpson's diversity index over productive rearrangements. Held by TCRdb, this immuneACCESS table contains in-frame sequences only and omits some clones. Under half of the omission traces to an unresolved V gene where checked; the cause of the rest is unknown. Clonal size and the V and J genes are those of that table, whereas D and trimming came from the DNA. The sample contains around 300,000 clones, over 85% of them found a single time. The top ten clonotypes cover 1.9% of the sample.

In the prospective study, participants were roughly 18 to 89 years old, resided in 24 geographic areas of the United States, and were enrolled through a virtual design. In the prospective study, participants were assigned to cohorts based on the clinical history participants reported in a screening survey and a study questionnaire. Recovered participants in ImmuneRACE Cohort 3 were defined as having two consecutive negative NP/OP PCR tests, clearance from a healthcare professional, or resolution of symptoms. In the prospective study, whole blood, serum and a nasopharyngeal or oropharyngeal swab were collected from each participant by mobile phlebotomists. Additional blood draws and questionnaires over a 2-month period could optionally be provided by prospective study participants. Blood samples from the prospective study were shipped frozen or at room temperature prior to DNA extraction. From the cysteine up to the phenylalanine, the CDR3 has a length of 15 residues. Only the CDR3 DNA stays, 45 bases, in frame from base 1. Deletion took 4 bases off V and 4 bases off J, with a span of 13 bases between the germline ends. CDR1 and CDR2 are drawn from the germline V gene (reference sequence): SEHNR, FQNEAQ.

Concerning this clone itself: Its binding antigen is unknown. The record has no base qualities; no much larger clone is one base away.

Sequenced sample: PBMCs or T cells enriched from blood (not recorded which). This receptor was taken from a woman aged 55-75 years who had recovered from COVID-19. The chain couples TRBV7-9 to TRBJ2-2; TRBD1 could be the D gene, as 7 bases match. The CDR3 reads CASSSSGGSTGELFF. At the DNA level, the sequence is TGTGCCAGCAGCTCCTCAGGGGGGAGCACCGGGGAGCTGTTTTTT.